These 17 T cell receptor beta chains were all obtained from the same sample, sequenced in a study of blood T cell repertoires in COVID-19. Repertoires were generated with immunoSEQ multiplex PCR, while TCRdb's copy carries only in-frame clones and drops some. The sample yields about 480,000 clones, about 89% seen once. Material for sequencing was peripheral blood. The receptors come from a woman aged 25 to 39 with acute or convalescent COVID-19.

The V and J genes are TRBV6-1 and TRBJ1-1, with a possible D match to TRBD1 (6 bases). Trimming stripped 2 bases from V and 7 bases from J, with 17 bases between. The germline V gene encodes CDR1 MNHNS and CDR2 SASEGT. The CDR3 consists of 15 residues. The CDR3: CASSEIGRGANEAFF. The CDR3 nucleotides are TGTGCCAGCAGTGAAATTGGCAGGGGCGCGAATGAAGCTTTCTTT.

CDR3 residues: CASSRTGAQETQYF. The CDR3 region has the DNA TGTGCCAGCAGCCGAACAGGGGCCCAAGAGACCCAGTACTTC. This chain connects TRBV4-2 to TRBJ2-5, with 7 positions matching TRBD1. Germline V gene lookup returns CDR1 LGHNA and CDR2 YNFKEQ. The CDR3 extends over 14 amino acids. Germline trimming cut 4 bases from V and 1 base from J; bases unmatched to any gene: 3.

The rearrangement uses TRBV30 and TRBJ2-3, with 8 nucleotides matching TRBD2. The CDR3 has 12 amino acids. Trimming removed 3 bases from V and 6 bases from J; junction bases left unmatched: 2. CDR1 and CDR2 (germline): GTSNPN, SVGIG (reference sequence). This CDR3 reads CAWSGGEDTQYF. As DNA, the CDR3 is TGTGCCTGGAGCGGGGGGGAGGATACGCAGTATTTT.

The chain carries TRBV6-2 or TRBV6-3 and TRBJ2-1, with 14 bases matching TRBD2. The V and J ends lost 1 base and 2 bases, in that order; junction bases with no gene match: 4. Germline CDR1 and CDR2: MNHEY and SVGEGT. This CDR3 contains 18 residues. The DNA for the CDR3 is TGTGCCAGCAGTTACTTGACTAGCGGGGGGGTCCCCTACAATGAGCAGTTCTTC. Translating it yields CASSYLTSGGVPYNEQFF.

CDR3 region: CASSFGGAHTGELFF. CDR3 nucleotide sequence: TGTGCCAGCAGCTTCGGGGGGGCACACACCGGGGAGCTGTTTTTT. This rearrangement joins TRBV7-6 to TRBJ2-2, with 8 nucleotides matching TRBD2. Germline V gives CDR1 SGHVS, CDR2 FNYEAQ. Trimming cost V 3 bases and J 3 bases; bases outside gene matches: 3. The CDR3 is made up of 15 amino acids.

This sequence joins TRBV10-1 and TRBJ2-7, with 10 positions matching TRBD1. Germline V CDR1 and CDR2: WNHNN, SYGVQD (reference sequence). This CDR3 is 13 amino acids long. With V trimmed by 8 bases and J by 3 bases, 4 bases remained unmatched. The CDR3 DNA reads as TGCGCCAGCGGGGGGACAGGGGTCTACGAGCAGTACTTC. Its protein product is CASGGTGVYEQYF.

This chain joins TRBV2 and TRBJ2-7; the match to TRBD1 covers 9 bases. The germline gives CDR1 SNHLY, CDR2 FYNNEI. The CDR3 contains 13 residues. V trimming: 2 bases; J trimming: 13 bases; junction bases outside the gene matches: 9. CDR3: CASSERGTGHQYF. Here the CDR3 DNA reads TGTGCCAGCAGTGAAAGAGGGACAGGGCATCAATACTTC.

The V gene is TRBV18, the J gene TRBJ1-1, with 7 bases that match TRBD1. Germline V gives CDR1 KGHSH, CDR2 LQKENI. The CDR3 is made up of 15 amino acids. V lost 3 bases, J lost 10 bases, and 14 bases stayed unmatched. In nucleotides, the CDR3 is TGTGCCAGCTCACCTACAGACAGGGTCCCGCGGTTAGCTTTCTTT. This encodes CASSPTDRVPRLAFF.

The chain uses TRBV11-2 and TRBJ2-3, with a weak D call TRBD2 (6 bases). Germline CDR1 is SGHAT and CDR2 is FQNNGV. Trimming stripped 4 bases from V and 2 bases from J, with 16 bases between. This CDR3 has 16 amino acids. The CDR3 nucleotides are TGTGCCAGCAGCTCGCCGCTCCGGGGGTTCACAGATACGCAGTATTTT. This sequence encodes CASSSPLRGFTDTQYF.

The chain recombines TRBV7-9 with TRBJ2-5; 9 bases line up with TRBD1. Losses at the gene ends were 4 bases for V and 5 bases for J; bases not matched to a gene: 8. This CDR3 region has 15 residues. The germline CDR1 and CDR2 sequences are SEHNR and FQNEAQ (reference sequence). CDR3 in amino acids: CASSSYRGLGETQYF. CDR3 DNA sequence: TGTGCCAGCAGCTCATACAGGGGGCTGGGGGAGACCCAGTACTTC.

The rearrangement joins TRBV11-2 to TRBJ1-2, with 7 bases fitting TRBD1. The CDR3 loop spans 12 amino acids. Germline-derived CDR1 and CDR2 are SGHAT and FQNNGV. Losses at the gene ends were 3 bases for V and 6 bases for J; bases not matched to a gene: 1. CDR3: CASSLTGNGYTF. The CDR3 DNA reads TGTGCCAGCAGCTTGACAGGGAATGGCTACACCTTC.

The V and J genes are TRBV24-1 and TRBJ1-3; D gene uncertain. The CDR3 extends over 15 amino acids. The V gene lost 3 bases and the J gene lost 2 bases, with 10 bases spanning the gap. CDR1 is KGHDR, CDR2 SFDVKD, per germline. CDR3 loop: CATSDPRRAGNTIYF. CDR3 bases: TGTGCCACCAGTGATCCTCGGAGGGCTGGAAACACCATATATTTT.

Regarding this clone: The identical CDR3 is also encoded by other nucleotide sequences in the sample. The rearrangement joins TRBV5-1 to TRBJ2-7; 10 bases line up with TRBD1. The germline CDR1 and CDR2 sequences are SGHRS and YFSETQ. The CDR3 has 14 amino acids. V dropped 5 bases and J dropped 2; count of bases not matched to a gene: 4. The CDR3 here is CASSPGTGAYEQYF. The CDR3 nucleotides read TGCGCCAGCAGTCCCGGGACAGGGGCCTACGAGCAGTACTTC.

V is TRBV6-4 and J is TRBJ1-5; D call uncertain. Germline CDR1 is MRHNA and CDR2 is SNTAGT. With 6 bases removed from V and 7 bases from J, the gap between germline ends came to 19 bases. CDR3 length: 15 amino acids. The CDR3 region has the DNA TGTGCCAGCAGCAGCCGTATCGAAGCGGACCAGCCCCAGCATTTT. Translating gives CASSSRIEADQPQHF.

The chain carries TRBV9 and TRBJ2-2, with 8 bases matching TRBD2. The germline gives CDR1 SGDLS, CDR2 YYNGEE. CDR3 length: 16 amino acids. The J segment lost 5 bases and the V segment lost 0 bases, leaving 6 bases of the junction unmatched. DNA of the CDR3: TGTGCCAGCAGCGTAGCCTCAGGACTAGCTACCGGGGAGCTGTTTTTT. The encoded protein is CASSVASGLATGELFF.

CDR3 coding DNA: TGTGCCTGGAGTGTATGGACACTCCGCTCTGGGGCCAACGTCCTGACTTTC. Residues: CAWSVWTLRSGANVLTF. The chain uses TRBV30 and TRBJ2-6; a weak D match, TRBD1 (5 bases). Trimming stripped 0 bases from V and 0 bases from J, with 12 bases between. The germline gives CDR1 GTSNPN, CDR2 SVGIG (reference sequence). The CDR3 is 17 amino acids.

This chain joins TRBV19 and TRBJ1-2; D call uncertain. The germline V gene encodes CDR1 LNHDA and CDR2 SQIVND (reference sequence). Trimming took 5 bases from V and 2 from J, leaving 12 bases between them. The CDR3 is 14 amino acids. The CDR3 here is CASSPRGRNYGYTF. The CDR3 DNA follows: TGTGCCAGTAGTCCCCGGGGTAGAAACTATGGCTACACCTTC.